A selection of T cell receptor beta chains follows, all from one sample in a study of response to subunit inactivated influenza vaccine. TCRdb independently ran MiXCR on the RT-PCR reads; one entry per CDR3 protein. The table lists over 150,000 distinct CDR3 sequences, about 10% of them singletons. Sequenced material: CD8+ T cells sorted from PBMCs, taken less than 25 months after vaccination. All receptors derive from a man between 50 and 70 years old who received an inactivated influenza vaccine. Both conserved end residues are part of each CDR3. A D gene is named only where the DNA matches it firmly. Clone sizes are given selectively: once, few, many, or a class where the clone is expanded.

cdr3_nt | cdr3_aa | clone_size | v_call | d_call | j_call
TGCGCCAGCAGCTTGGCGGTGGGTACTGAGCAGTTCTTC | CASSLAVGTEQFF | few | TRBV5-1 | - | TRBJ2-1
TGTGCCAGCAGCCAAAATCTAGCGGGAGCCCACAATGAGCAGTTCTTC | CASSQNLAGAHNEQFF | few | TRBV28 | TRBD2 | TRBJ2-1
TGCGCCAGCAGCTTATTTGCAGATACGCAGTATTTT | CASSLFADTQYF | many | TRBV5-1 | - | TRBJ2-3
TGTGCCAGCAGCCTATCTAAGGCCGGGAGTGGGGCGGGTGAGCAGTTCTTC | CASSLSKAGSGAGEQFF | few | TRBV7-8 | - | TRBJ2-1
TGTGCCATCAGTGCCGACAGGAGCTCCTACGAGCAGTACTTC | CAISADRSSYEQYF | few | TRBV10-3 | - | TRBJ2-7
TGTGCCAGCAGCCAAGTCGGACTAGCGGGAGTAGGTGATACGCAGTATTTT | CASSQVGLAGVGDTQYF | few | TRBV3-1 | TRBD2 | TRBJ2-3
TGTGCCAGCAGCCCACGGGACGTCTACGAGCAGTACTTC | CASSPRDVYEQYF | - | TRBV6-1 | - | TRBJ2-7
TGTGCCAGCAGCTTAACAGGGACGTTGTTTCCCGGGGAGCTGTTTTTT | CASSLTGTLFPGELFF | - | TRBV5-6 | - | TRBJ2-2
TGTGCCAGCAGCTTACCTAGCCACCATGAGCAGTTCTTC | CASSLPSHHEQFF | few | TRBV7-9 | - | TRBJ2-1
TGTGCCAGCAGTCCCGGGGGGGGGGACTCCTACGAGCAGTACTTC | CASSPGGGDSYEQYF | - | TRBV27 | TRBD2 | TRBJ2-7
TGTGCCAGCAGTTACACAGCTAGAAATCAGCCCCAGCATTTT | CASSYTARNQPQHF | few | TRBV6-2/TRBV6-3 | - | TRBJ1-5
TGTGCCAGCAGCCAAGCGCTAGCGGGAGCAACTGCTAGCACAGATACGCAGTATTTT | CASSQALAGATASTDTQYF | few | TRBV3-1 | TRBD2 | TRBJ2-3
TGTGCCAGCAGCATTACCGGGGCCTACAGGAACTTC | CASSITGAYRNF | - | TRBV7-9 | - | TRBJ2-4
TGTGCCAGCAGTTACTCAAGGGGGGAAGAGACCCAGTACTTC | CASSYSRGEETQYF | - | TRBV6-5 | - | TRBJ2-5
TGTGCCATCGGACAGACCGTCTACGAGCAGTACTTC | CAIGQTVYEQYF | few | TRBV10-3 | - | TRBJ2-7
TGCAGTGCTAGCTGGGGGTATGAGCAGTTCTTC | CSASWGYEQFF | many | TRBV20-1 | - | TRBJ2-1
TGTGCCAGCAGTGATCCGGGACTAGACGACCATGAGCAGTTCTTC | CASSDPGLDDHEQFF | - | TRBV6-2/TRBV6-3 | TRBD2 | TRBJ2-1
TGTGCCAGCAGCCTTCACAGGGGGCGGTACAATGAGCAGTTCTTC | CASSLHRGRYNEQFF | - | TRBV9 | TRBD1 | TRBJ2-1
TGCAGCGTGAGGGAAGGGAGGGGCCCGAACACCGGGGAGCTGTTTTTT | CSVREGRGPNTGELFF | - | TRBV29-1 | TRBD2 | TRBJ2-2
TGTGCCACCAGCAGAGATGGGGGACACTTCTATGGCTACACCTTC | CATSRDGGHFYGYTF | - | TRBV15 | - | TRBJ1-2
TGTGCCAGCAGTTTAGTGGGACTAGCGGGTTCCTACAATGAGCAGTTCTTC | CASSLVGLAGSYNEQFF | - | TRBV12-3/TRBV12-4 | TRBD2 | TRBJ2-1
TGTGCCAGCAGCCAGGATAGGGGGGGAAACTACGAGCAGTACTTC | CASSQDRGGNYEQYF | - | TRBV3-1 | - | TRBJ2-7
TGTGCCAGCAGCCCACTAGCGCTAGGGGAGACCCAGTACTTC | CASSPLALGETQYF | few | TRBV7-9 | TRBD2 | TRBJ2-5
TGTGCCAGCAGCTCTTCCGCCGGGGGTCGGGGGCGGTTCTTC | CASSSSAGGRGRFF | - | TRBV7-8 | - | TRBJ2-1
TGCGCCAGCAGCCAAGATGGACAGTGGCTTAGCACAGATACGCAGTATTTT | CASSQDGQWLSTDTQYF | - | TRBV4-1 | - | TRBJ2-3
TGCGCCAGCAGCCAAAGCGGGGGTGTCTTCAATGAGCAGTTCTTC | CASSQSGGVFNEQFF | many | TRBV4-3 | TRBD2 | TRBJ2-1
TGTGCCATCAGTGAGTTCTGGACCGAGCAGGGGAACACCGGGGAGCTGTTTTTT | CAISEFWTEQGNTGELFF | few | TRBV10-3 | - | TRBJ2-2